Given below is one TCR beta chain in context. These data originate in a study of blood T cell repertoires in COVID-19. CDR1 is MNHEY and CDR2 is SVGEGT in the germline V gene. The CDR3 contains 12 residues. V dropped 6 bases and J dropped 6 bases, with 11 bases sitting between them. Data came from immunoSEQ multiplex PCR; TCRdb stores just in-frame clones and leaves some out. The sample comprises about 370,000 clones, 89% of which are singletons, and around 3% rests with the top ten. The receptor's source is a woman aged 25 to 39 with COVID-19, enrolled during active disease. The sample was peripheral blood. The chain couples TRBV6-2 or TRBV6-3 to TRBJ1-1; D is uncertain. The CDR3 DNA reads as TGTGCCAGCAGCCCCCCTAGCCCTGAAGCTTTCTTT. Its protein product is CASSPPSPEAFF.